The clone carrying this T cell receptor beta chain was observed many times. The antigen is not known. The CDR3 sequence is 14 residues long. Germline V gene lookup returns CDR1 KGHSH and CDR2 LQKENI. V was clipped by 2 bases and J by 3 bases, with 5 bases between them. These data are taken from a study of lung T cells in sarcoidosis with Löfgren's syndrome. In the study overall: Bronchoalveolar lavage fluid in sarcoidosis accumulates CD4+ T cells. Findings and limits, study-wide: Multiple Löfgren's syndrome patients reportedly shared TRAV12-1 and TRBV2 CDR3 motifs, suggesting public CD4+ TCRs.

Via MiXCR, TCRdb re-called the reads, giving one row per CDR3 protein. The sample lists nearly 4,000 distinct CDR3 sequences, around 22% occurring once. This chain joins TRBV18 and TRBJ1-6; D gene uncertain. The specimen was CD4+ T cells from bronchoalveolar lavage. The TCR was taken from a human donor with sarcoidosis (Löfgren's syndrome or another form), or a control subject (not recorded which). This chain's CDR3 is CASSPEGYNSPLHF. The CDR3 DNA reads TGTGCCAGCTCACCAGAAGGCTATAATTCACCCCTCCACTTT.